Following are 10 T cell receptor beta chains from one sample sequenced in a study of tissue T cells after allogeneic stem cell transplantation. The time point here: mouse harvest day 14 after allogeneic transplant. The graft held 10^6 splenic CD5+ T cells and 10^7 T-cell-depleted bone marrow cells. Here immunoSEQ multiplex PCR was the method, and the copy in TCRdb shows in-frame clones only, minus some. The table has around 6,100 clones, about 50% seen once. Sequencing was performed on gut tissue. These receptor sequences come from a female BALB/c mouse given C57BL/6 T cells with graft-versus-host disease after an allogeneic hematopoietic cell transplant.

By sample fraction, this clone is medium-sized. Gene names refer to mouse genes. The sequence runs out 1 residue before the end of the CDR3; the remainder is reconstructed from the germline J gene. The chain joins TRBV12-1 to TRBJ2-7, with 8 bases fitting TRBD1. Germline V lookup: CDR1 SGHSN, CDR2 HYEKVE. V lost 4 bases and J lost 7; bases outside the gene matches: 8. This CDR3 is built from 13 residues. CDR3 region: CASSPQGAREQYF. Partial CDR3 DNA: TGTGCCAGCTCCCCTCAGGGGGCGCGGGAACAGTAC.

This clone has just a few counts. Gene names and germline refer to mouse. The CDR3 is cut off 1 residue early in the read; its end comes from the germline J gene. Other DNA sequences in this sample translate to the same CDR3. The genes are TRBV26 and TRBJ2-1; 11 positions agree with TRBD2. CDR3 length: 14 amino acids. From germline, CDR1 is KGHPV and CDR2 FQNQEV (reference sequence). V gave up 4 bases and J gave up 4 bases; unmatched junction bases: 0. Incomplete CDR3 DNA: TGTGCCAGCAGTCGGGACTGGGGGTATGCTGAGCAGTTC. Translated: CASSRDWGYAEQF. The CDR3 as a whole reads CASSRDWGYAEQFF.

Turning to this clone: The genes and germline here are from mouse. The sequenced fragment ends 1 residue before the CDR3 boundary, so the rest is inferred from the germline J gene. This chain connects TRBV12-2 to TRBJ2-3; D gene ambiguous. V gave up 1 base and J gave up 0 bases, with 7 bases separating them. The CDR3 consists of 14 residues. From germline, CDR1 is SGHLS and CDR2 HYDKME. The CDR3 DNA, read in part, is TGTGCCAGCTCTCTTTGGGCTAGTGCAGAAACGCTGTAT. Protein: CASSLWASAETLY. The whole CDR3 protein is CASSLWASAETLYF.

With respect to this clone: Mouse names are used for the genes. The sequenced fragment ends 1 residue before the CDR3 boundary, so the rest is inferred from the germline J gene. The chain combines TRBV26 with TRBJ1-4; D gene ambiguous. This CDR3 spans 13 amino acids. Germline V CDR1 and CDR2: KGHPV, FQNQEV (reference sequence). The V end was cut by 4 bases, the J end by 3 bases, with 6 bases between. CDR3 amino acids: CASSPGPNERLFF. The part of the CDR3 DNA that was read is TGTGCCAGCAGTCCCGGGCCCAACGAAAGATTATTT.

A remark on this clone: The genes and germline here are from mouse. The CDR3 extends 1 residue past the end of the read, so its final part is completed from the germline J gene. The V call is TRBV5, the J call TRBJ1-2, with 10 positions matching TRBD1. Germline-derived CDR1 and CDR2 are LGHNA and YNLKQL (reference sequence). This CDR3 spans 15 amino acids. V was clipped by 0 bases and J by 4 bases; unmatched bases: 2. The CDR3 loop reads CASSQDWTGGSDYTF. CDR3 DNA (partial): TGTGCCAGCAGCCAAGATTGGACAGGGGGCTCCGACTACACC.

Details on this clone: The germline and genes are mouse ones. The read terminates 1 residue before the CDR3 end, so the remaining end is supplied by the germline J gene. The V and J genes are TRBV12-1 and TRBJ1-4, with 9 nucleotides matching TRBD1. Germline loops: CDR1 SGHSN, CDR2 HYEKVE. CDR3 length: 15 residues. After removal of 1 base from V and 3 bases from J, the junction contained 2 bases not matched to a gene. Here the CDR3 reads CASSLDRGANERLFF. The DNA read from the CDR3 is TGTGCCAGCTCTCTGGACAGGGGTGCCAACGAAAGATTATTT.

Note on this clone: Gene names refer to mouse genes. Read sequence stops 1 residue before the CDR3 end, and the germline J gene provides the missing end. V usage is TRBV4 and J usage is TRBJ1-6; 10 bases line up with TRBD1. TRBJ1-6 falls under the ORF class, with uncertain function. Losses at the gene ends were 6 bases for V and 7 bases for J; bases not matched to a gene: 3. This CDR3 contains 14 residues. Germline CDR1 reads LGHDT; CDR2 reads YNNKQL (reference sequence). CDR3 bases read: TGTGCCAGCAGGGGGGACAGGGGCAATTCGCCCCTCTAC. Its protein is CASRGDRGNSPLY. The complete CDR3 protein is CASRGDRGNSPLYF.

This clone was observed a handful of times. The gene names given are mouse names. The read is 1 residue too short to cover the CDR3 end, so that end is filled in from the germline J gene. The chain couples TRBV13-2 to TRBJ2-5, with D perhaps matching TRBD1 (6 bases). The ends were cut back, 2 bases at V and 2 bases at J, with 9 bases in the middle. This CDR3 region has 14 residues. CDR1 NNHNN and CDR2 SYGAGS come from the germline V gene (reference sequence). CDR3 sequence: CASGDRDTQDTQYF. The CDR3 DNA, read in part, is TGTGCCAGCGGTGACCGGGACACCCAAGACACCCAGTAC.

This clone was observed a few times. The gene names here belong to mouse. The read finishes 1 residue shy of the CDR3 end, and the germline J gene is used to complete it. The chain links TRBV13-3 to TRBJ2-7; 9 nucleotides agree with TRBD1. Germline V gene sequence: CDR1 NNHDY, CDR2 SYVADS. Trimming took 5 bases from V and 7 from J; bases not matched to a gene: 7. This CDR3 has 13 amino acids. CDR3 residues: CASRPGQGWEQYF. Partial CDR3 DNA: TGTGCCAGCAGACCGGGACAGGGATGGGAACAGTAC.

On this clone: Gene names are the mouse ones. The read halts 1 residue ahead of the CDR3 end, with the missing end drawn from the germline J gene. This specimen includes other DNA sequences encoding the same CDR3. The chain combines TRBV23 with TRBJ1-1; the table's D call TRBD1 went unverified against the DNA. Germline loops: CDR1 KGHTA, CDR2 FQNQQP. The CDR3 is 13 residues long. CDR3 residues: CSSSQSGNTEVFF. CDR3 bases read: TGCTCCAGCAGTCAATCAGGGAACACAGAAGTCTTC.